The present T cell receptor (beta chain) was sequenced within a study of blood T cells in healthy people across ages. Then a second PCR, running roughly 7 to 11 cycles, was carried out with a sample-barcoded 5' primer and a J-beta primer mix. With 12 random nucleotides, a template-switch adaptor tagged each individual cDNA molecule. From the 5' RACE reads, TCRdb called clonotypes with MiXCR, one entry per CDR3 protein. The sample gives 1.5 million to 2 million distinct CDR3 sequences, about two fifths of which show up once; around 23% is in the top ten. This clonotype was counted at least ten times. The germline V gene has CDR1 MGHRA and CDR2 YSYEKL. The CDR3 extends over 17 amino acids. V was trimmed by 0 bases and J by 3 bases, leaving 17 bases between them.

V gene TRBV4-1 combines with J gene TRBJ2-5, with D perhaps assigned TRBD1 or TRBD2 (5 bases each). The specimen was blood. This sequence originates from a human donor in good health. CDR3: CASSQDFGVRGEETQYF. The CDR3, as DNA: TGCGCCAGCAGCCAAGATTTCGGGGTGAGGGGAGAAGAGACCCAGTACTTC.